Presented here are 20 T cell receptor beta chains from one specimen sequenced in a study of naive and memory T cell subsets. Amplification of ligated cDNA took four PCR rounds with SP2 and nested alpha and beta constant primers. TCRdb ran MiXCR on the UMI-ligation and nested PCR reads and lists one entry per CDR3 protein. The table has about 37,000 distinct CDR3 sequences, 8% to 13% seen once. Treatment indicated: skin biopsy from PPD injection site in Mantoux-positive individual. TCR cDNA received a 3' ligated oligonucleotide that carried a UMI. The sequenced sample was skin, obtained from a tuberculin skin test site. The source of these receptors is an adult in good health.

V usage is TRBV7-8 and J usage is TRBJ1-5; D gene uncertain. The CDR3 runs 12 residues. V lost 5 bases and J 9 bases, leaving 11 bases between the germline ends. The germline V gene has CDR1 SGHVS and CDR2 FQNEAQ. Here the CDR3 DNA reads TGTGCCAGCAGCGGACCGGCTGGGCCCCAGCATTTT. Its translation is CASSGPAGPQHF.

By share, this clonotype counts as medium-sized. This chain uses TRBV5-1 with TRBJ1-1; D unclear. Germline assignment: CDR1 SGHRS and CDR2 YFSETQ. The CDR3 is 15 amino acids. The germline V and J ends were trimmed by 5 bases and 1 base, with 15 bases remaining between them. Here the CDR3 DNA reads TGCGCCAGCAGACAATTTCCCGAAAGGAACACTGAAGCTTTCTTT. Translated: CASRQFPERNTEAFF.

The CDR3 coding sequence is TGCAGCGCCCTGACTAATCACTATGGCTACACCTTC. Residues: CSALTNHYGYTF. The V call is TRBV29-1, the J call TRBJ1-2; D remains unclear. The length of the CDR3 is 12 residues. Looked up from germline, CDR1 is SQVTM and CDR2 is ANQGSEA. Trimming removed 7 bases at V and 3 bases at J, with 12 bases between. The variable domain in full, completed from reference TRBV29-1 and TRBJ1-2, reads SAVISQKPSRDICQRGTSLTIQCQVDSQVTMMFWYRQQPGQSLTLIATANQGSEATYESGFVIDKFPISRPNLTFSTLTVSNMSPEDSSIYLCSALTNHYGYTFGSGTRLTVV.

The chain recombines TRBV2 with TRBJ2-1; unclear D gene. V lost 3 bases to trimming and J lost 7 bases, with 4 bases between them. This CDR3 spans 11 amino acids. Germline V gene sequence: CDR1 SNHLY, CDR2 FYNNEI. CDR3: CASSDYNEQFF. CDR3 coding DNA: TGTGCCAGCAGTGATTATAATGAGCAGTTCTTC.

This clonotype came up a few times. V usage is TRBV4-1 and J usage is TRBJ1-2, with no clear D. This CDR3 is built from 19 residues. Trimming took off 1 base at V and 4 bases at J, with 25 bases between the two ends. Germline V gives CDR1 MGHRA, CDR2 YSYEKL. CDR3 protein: CASSQVPWEWWGIGYGYTF. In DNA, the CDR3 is TGCGCCAGCAGCCAAGTCCCGTGGGAGTGGTGGGGTATTGGCTATGGCTACACCTTC.

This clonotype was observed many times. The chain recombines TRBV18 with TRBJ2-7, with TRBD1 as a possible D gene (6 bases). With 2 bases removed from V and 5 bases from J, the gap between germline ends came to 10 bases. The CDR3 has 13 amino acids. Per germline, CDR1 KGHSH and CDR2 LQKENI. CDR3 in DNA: TGTGCCAGCTCACCAGCGACAGGCCACGAGCAGTACTTC. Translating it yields CASSPATGHEQYF.

CDR3 loop: CASSLSMGRGGYEQYF. CDR3 DNA: TGTGCCAGCAGTTTATCGATGGGGCGGGGGGGCTACGAGCAGTACTTC. J is TRBJ2-7 and V is TRBV27; 9 bases match TRBD2. The V segment lost 0 bases and the J segment 3 bases; nucleotides outside the gene matches: 6. Germline V gene sequence: CDR1 MNHEY, CDR2 SMNVEV (reference sequence). The CDR3 extends over 16 amino acids.

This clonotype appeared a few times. The CDR3 sequence: CASSFGGREQYF. The CDR3 nucleotides are TGTGCCAGCAGCTTCGGGGGGCGAGAGCAGTACTTC. The chain uses TRBV11-3 and TRBJ2-7; TRBD2 is a possible D gene (7 bases). The CDR3 is 12 amino acids. V shed 3 bases and J shed 7 bases, with 10 bases lying between them. In germline, CDR1 is SGHNT, CDR2 YENEEA.

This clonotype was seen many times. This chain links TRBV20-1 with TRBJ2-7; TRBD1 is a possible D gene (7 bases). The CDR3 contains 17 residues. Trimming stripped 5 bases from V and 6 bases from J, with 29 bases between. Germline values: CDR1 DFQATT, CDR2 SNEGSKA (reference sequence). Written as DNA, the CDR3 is TGCAGTGCTGATGCGGGGTACATCAAACAGGGGACAACCGAGCAGTACTTC. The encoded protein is CSADAGYIKQGTTEQYF.

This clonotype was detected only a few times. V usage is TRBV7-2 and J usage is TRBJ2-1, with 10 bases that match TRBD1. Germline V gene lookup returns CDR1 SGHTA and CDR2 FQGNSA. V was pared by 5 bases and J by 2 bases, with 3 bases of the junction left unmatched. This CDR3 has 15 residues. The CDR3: CASSKGQGTYNEQFF. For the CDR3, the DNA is TGTGCCAGCAGCAAGGGACAGGGGACCTACAATGAGCAGTTCTTC.

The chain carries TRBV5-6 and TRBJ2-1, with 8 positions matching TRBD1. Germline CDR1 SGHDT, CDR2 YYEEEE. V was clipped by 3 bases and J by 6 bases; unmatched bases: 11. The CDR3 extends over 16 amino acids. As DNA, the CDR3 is TGTGCCAGCAGCTCAAGGGACAGGAGATACCTCAATGAGCAGTTCTTC. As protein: CASSSRDRRYLNEQFF.

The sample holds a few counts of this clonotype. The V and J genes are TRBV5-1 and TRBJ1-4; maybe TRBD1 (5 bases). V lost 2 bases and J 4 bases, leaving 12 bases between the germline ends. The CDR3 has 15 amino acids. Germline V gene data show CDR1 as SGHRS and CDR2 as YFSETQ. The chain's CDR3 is CASSLIDSYNEKLFF. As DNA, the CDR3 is TGCGCCAGCAGCTTAATAGACAGTTATAATGAAAAACTGTTTTTT.

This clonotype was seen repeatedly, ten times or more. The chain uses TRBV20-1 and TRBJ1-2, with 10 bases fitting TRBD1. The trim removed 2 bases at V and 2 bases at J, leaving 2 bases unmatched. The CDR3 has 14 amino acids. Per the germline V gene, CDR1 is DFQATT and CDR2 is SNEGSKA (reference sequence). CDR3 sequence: CSARPGQGNYGYTF. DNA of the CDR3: TGCAGTGCTAGACCGGGACAGGGGAACTATGGCTACACCTTC.

The CDR3 coding sequence is TGTGCCAGTAGTATGGCTAGAGTAAAAAACATTCAGTACTTC. Amino acid sequence: CASSMARVKNIQYF. The chain carries TRBV19 and TRBJ2-4; D unclear. This CDR3 comprises 14 residues. Germline V gene data show CDR1 as LNHDA and CDR2 as SQIVND (reference sequence). Deletions cut 3 bases from V and 4 bases from J, with 10 bases between.

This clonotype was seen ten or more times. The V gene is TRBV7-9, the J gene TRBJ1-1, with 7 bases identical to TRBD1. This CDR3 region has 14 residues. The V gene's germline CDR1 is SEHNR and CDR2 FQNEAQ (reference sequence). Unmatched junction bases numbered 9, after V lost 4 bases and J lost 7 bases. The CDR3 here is CASSSRDRLDEAFF. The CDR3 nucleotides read TGTGCCAGCAGCTCTCGGGACAGACTGGATGAAGCTTTCTTT.

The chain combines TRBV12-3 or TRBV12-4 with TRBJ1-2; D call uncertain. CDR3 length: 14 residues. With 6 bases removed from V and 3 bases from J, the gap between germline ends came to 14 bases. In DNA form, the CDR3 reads TGTGCCAGCAGCAGAACTGACTTCGACTATGGCTACACCTTC. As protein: CASSRTDFDYGYTF.

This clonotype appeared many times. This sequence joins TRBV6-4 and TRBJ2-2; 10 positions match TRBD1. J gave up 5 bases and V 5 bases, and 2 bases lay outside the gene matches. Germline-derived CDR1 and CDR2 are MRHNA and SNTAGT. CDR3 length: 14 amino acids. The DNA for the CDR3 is TGTGCCAGCAGTCCGGGACAGGGGACCGGGGAGCTGTTTTTT. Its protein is CASSPGQGTGELFF.

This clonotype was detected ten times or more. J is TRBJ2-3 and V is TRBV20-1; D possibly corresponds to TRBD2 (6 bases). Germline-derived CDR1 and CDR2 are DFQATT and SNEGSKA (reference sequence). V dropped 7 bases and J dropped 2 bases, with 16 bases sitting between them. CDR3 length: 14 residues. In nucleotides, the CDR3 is TGCAGTGTACCGACTAGATCCAACACAGATACGCAGTATTTT. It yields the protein CSVPTRSNTDTQYF.

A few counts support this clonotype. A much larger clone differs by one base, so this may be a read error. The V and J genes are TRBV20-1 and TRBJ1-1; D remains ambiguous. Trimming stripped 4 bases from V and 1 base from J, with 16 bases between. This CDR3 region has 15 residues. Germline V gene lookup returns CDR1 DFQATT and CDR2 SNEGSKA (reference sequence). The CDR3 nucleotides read TGCAGTGCTAAAGGGCAGGCGTGGAGGAACACTGAAGCTTTCTTT. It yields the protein CSAKGQAWRNTEAFF.

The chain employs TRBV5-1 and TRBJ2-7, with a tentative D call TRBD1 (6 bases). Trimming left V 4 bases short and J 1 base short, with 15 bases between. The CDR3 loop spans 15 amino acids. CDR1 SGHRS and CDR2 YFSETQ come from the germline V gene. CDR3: CASSLTGQGSYEQYF. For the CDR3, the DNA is TGCGCCAGCAGCCTTACAGGGCAAGGATCCTACGAGCAGTACTTC.